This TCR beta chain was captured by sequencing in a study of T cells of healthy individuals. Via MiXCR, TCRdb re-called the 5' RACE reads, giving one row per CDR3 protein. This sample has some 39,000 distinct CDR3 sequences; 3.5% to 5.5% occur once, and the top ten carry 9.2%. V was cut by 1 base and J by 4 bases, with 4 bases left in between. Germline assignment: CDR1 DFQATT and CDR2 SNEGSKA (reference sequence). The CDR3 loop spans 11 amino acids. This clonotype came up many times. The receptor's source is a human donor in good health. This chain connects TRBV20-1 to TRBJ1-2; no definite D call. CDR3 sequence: CSARAGYGYTF. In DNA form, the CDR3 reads TGCAGTGCTAGAGCGGGCTATGGCTACACCTTC.